This T cell receptor (beta chain) was retrieved from a study of blood T cells in healthy people across ages. Whole-study context: Template switching retrieved approximately one barcoded beta molecule for each two T cells.

Study-wide points: The diversity estimates, figures obtained from one million T cells, were considered underestimates. The lack of PBMC sorting stopped any conclusive naive versus antigen-experienced comparison.

It was with a sample-barcoded 5' primer and a J-beta primer mix that a second PCR of roughly 6 to 12 cycles was run. A template-switch adaptor that had 12 random nucleotides put a tag on each cDNA molecule. TCRdb processed the 5' RACE reads anew with MiXCR; each CDR3 protein has one entry. The sample consists of some 900,000 distinct CDR3 sequences, 40% to 60% of them appearing once. A remark on this clonotype: Its antigen is not identified.

With 1 base clipped from V and 2 bases from J, the junction kept 7 bases outside the gene matches. The CDR3 sequence is 17 residues long. Germline V gene lookup returns CDR1 MGHRA and CDR2 YSYEKL. The rearrangement links TRBV4-1 to TRBJ1-5, with 8 nucleotides matching TRBD1. This clonotype was obtained from a man aged 25-45 years in good health. The specimen sequenced was blood. The CDR3 protein is CASSQGAQGERNQPQHF. CDR3 in DNA: TGCGCCAGCAGCCAAGGGGCACAGGGGGAGCGCAATCAGCCCCAGCATTTT.